Shown below are 15 T cell receptor beta chains from a single sample sequenced in a study of T cells after yellow fever vaccination. Each CDR3 protein is one row after TCRdb ran MiXCR on the 5' RACE reads. The profile shows some 500,000 distinct CDR3 sequences, approximately 13% of them singletons. The material was PBMCs, obtained on the day of the yellow fever booster vaccination. The origin of the receptors is a young man who received the YFV17D yellow fever vaccine.

This clonotype was picked up a small number of times. This sequence joins TRBV6-1 and TRBJ2-7; possible D gene TRBD2, 6 bases. The V end lost 8 bases, the J end lost 0 bases, and 14 bases lay between the germline ends. Germline CDR1 MNHNS, CDR2 SASEGT. This CDR3 spans 14 amino acids. The CDR3 coding sequence is TGTGCCAGCCACCCCATGCGGGGCTCCTACGAGCAGTACTTC. This sequence encodes CASHPMRGSYEQYF.

This clonotype was observed a few times. The gene calls are TRBV9 and TRBJ1-1; the D is unclear. Per germline, CDR1 SGDLS and CDR2 YYNGEE. This CDR3 comprises 14 residues. V was trimmed by 0 bases and J by 1 base, leaving 7 bases between them. CDR3 in amino acids: CASSVESTNTEAFF. The CDR3, as DNA: TGTGCCAGCAGCGTAGAGTCCACGAACACTGAAGCTTTCTTT. The full variable domain, its missing parts supplied by reference TRBV9 and TRBJ1-1, is DSGVTQTPKHLITATGQRVTLRCSPRSGDLSVYWYQQSLDQGLQFLIQYYNGEERAKGNILERFSAQQFPDLHSELNLSSLELGDSALYFCASSVESTNTEAFFGQGTRLTVV.

V gene TRBV6-2 or TRBV6-3 combines with J gene TRBJ2-7; D remains ambiguous. CDR3 length equals 12 residues. Between the trimmed V and J ends, which lost 5 bases and 4 bases, there was a span of 9 bases. Germline assignment: CDR1 MNHEY and CDR2 SVGEGT. CDR3 sequence: CASSLDWYEQYF. For the CDR3, the DNA is TGTGCCAGCAGTCTCGACTGGTACGAGCAGTACTTC.

In this sample, this clonotype turned up a few times. The chain employs TRBV20-1 and TRBJ1-3; D is uncertain. The length of the CDR3 is 14 residues. The germline CDR1 and CDR2 sequences are DFQATT and SNEGSKA (reference sequence). Between the trimmed V and J ends, which lost 1 base and 0 bases, there was a span of 7 bases. CDR3 amino acids: CSARGDRSGNTIYF. CDR3 bases: TGCAGTGCTAGAGGAGATCGCTCTGGAAACACCATATATTTT.

This CDR3 reads CASSPLASGTGELFF. The CDR3 DNA reads TGCGCCAGCAGTCCCCTAGCGTCGGGCACCGGGGAGCTGTTTTTT. V and J are TRBV5-1 and TRBJ2-2, with D tentatively TRBD2 (6 bases). Germline values: CDR1 SGHRS, CDR2 YFSETQ. Trimming cost V 5 bases and J 4 bases, with 15 bases left between them. CDR3 length: 15 amino acids.

This clonotype occurred many times. The V and J genes are TRBV5-4 and TRBJ2-2; D gene uncertain. Trimming removed 4 bases from V and 5 bases from J, with 6 bases in between. This CDR3 has 12 amino acids. The germline V gene encodes CDR1 SGHNT and CDR2 YYREEE (reference sequence). CDR3 protein: CASSIRTGELFF. CDR3 DNA sequence: TGTGCCAGCAGCATCAGAACCGGGGAGCTGTTTTTT.

This clonotype was recorded a few times. The V gene is TRBV5-1, the J gene TRBJ1-2; D unresolved. The CDR3 covers 15 residues. Trimming removed 0 bases from V and 1 base from J, with 10 bases in between. Germline V gene data show CDR1 as SGHRS and CDR2 as YFSETQ. The CDR3 bases are TGCGCCAGCAGCTTGGAGGGTACGCTTAACTATGGCTACACCTTC. Translating it yields CASSLEGTLNYGYTF. Full variable domain (missing parts from reference TRBV5-1 and TRBJ1-2): KAGVTQTPRYLIKTRGQQVTLSCSPISGHRSVSWYQQTPGQGLQFLFEYFSETQRNKGNFPGRFSGRQFSNSRSEMNVSTLELGDSALYLCASSLEGTLNYGYTFGSGTRLTVV.

The rearrangement links TRBV7-2 to TRBJ2-3; D remains ambiguous. The CDR3 length is 13 residues. From germline, CDR1 is SGHTA and CDR2 FQGNSA. With 7 bases removed from V and 10 bases from J, the gap between germline ends came to 18 bases. CDR3 amino acids: CASTAGALGAQYF. The CDR3 coding sequence is TGTGCCAGCACCGCCGGTGCCTTAGGTGCGCAGTATTTT.

This clonotype was seen only a few times. The CDR3 coding sequence is TGTGCCAGCAGCGCCACTAGCGGGGTTTACAATGAGCAGTTCTTC. Translation: CASSATSGVYNEQFF. This sequence joins TRBV6-5 and TRBJ2-1; TRBD2 agrees at 10 bases. Germline CDR1 is MNHEY and CDR2 is SVGAGI. Germline trimming cut 6 bases from V and 4 bases from J; bases unmatched to any gene: 6. CDR3 length equals 15 residues.

V gene TRBV7-8 combines with J gene TRBJ2-7, with D hard to call. CDR1 and CDR2 (germline): SGHVS, FQNEAQ. Trimming pared 6 bases from V and 2 bases from J, leaving 11 bases between. This CDR3 comprises 13 residues. The CDR3 is CASSRTETYEQYF. The DNA of the CDR3 is TGTGCCAGCAGTAGGACGGAGACCTACGAGCAGTACTTC. Filled out from reference TRBV7-8 and TRBJ2-7, the complete variable domain reads GAGVSQSPRYKVAKRGQDVALRCDPISGHVSLFWYQQALGQGPEFLTYFQNEAQLDKSGLPSDRFFAERPEGSVSTLKIQRTQQEDSAVYLCASSRTETYEQYFGPGTRLTVT.

This clonotype appeared a few times. The chain is built from TRBV5-1 and TRBJ2-2; D unresolved. The CDR3 length is 13 residues. CDR1 is SGHRS and CDR2 is YFSETQ in the germline V gene. V lost 5 bases and J 6 bases, leaving 11 bases between the germline ends. The CDR3 bases are TGCGCCAGCAGGACGCCAAGCGCCGGGGAGCTGTTTTTT. Translated: CASRTPSAGELFF.

This chain connects TRBV20-1 to TRBJ1-5, with TRBD1 as a possible D gene (6 bases). V shed 5 bases and J shed 10 bases, with 15 bases lying between them. In germline, CDR1 is DFQATT, CDR2 SNEGSKA (reference sequence). The CDR3 has 12 residues. The CDR3 loop reads CSAYRVPGPQHF. As DNA, the CDR3 is TGCAGTGCTTACAGGGTTCCGGGACCCCAGCATTTT.

This clonotype was seen ten or more times. The chain is built from TRBV5-1 and TRBJ2-7; 11 nucleotides agree with TRBD2. Germline trimming cut 3 bases from V and 3 bases from J; bases unmatched to any gene: 2. Germline CDR1 is SGHRS and CDR2 is YFSETQ. This CDR3 has 14 residues. The CDR3 DNA sequence: TGCGCCAGCAGCTCCGGGACTAGCGGCTACGAGCAGTACTTC. Translation: CASSSGTSGYEQYF.

The chain employs TRBV7-9 and TRBJ1-2; maybe TRBD1 (6 bases). V lost 5 bases to trimming and J lost 4 bases, with 11 bases between them. From germline, CDR1 is SEHNR and CDR2 FQNEAQ (reference sequence). The CDR3 spans 13 residues. The CDR3 sequence is CASSPGQRYGYTF. The CDR3 DNA is TGTGCCAGCAGCCCGGGACAACGCTATGGCTACACCTTC.

The genes are TRBV20-1 and TRBJ2-1; 7 positions match TRBD2. This CDR3 is built from 12 residues. Germline V lookup: CDR1 DFQATT, CDR2 SNEGSKA (reference sequence). With 6 bases clipped from V and 9 bases from J, the junction kept 8 bases outside the gene matches. CDR3 coding DNA: TGCAGTGCCAGATTGGGAGGGTCTGAGCAGTTCTTC. It encodes CSARLGGSEQFF.